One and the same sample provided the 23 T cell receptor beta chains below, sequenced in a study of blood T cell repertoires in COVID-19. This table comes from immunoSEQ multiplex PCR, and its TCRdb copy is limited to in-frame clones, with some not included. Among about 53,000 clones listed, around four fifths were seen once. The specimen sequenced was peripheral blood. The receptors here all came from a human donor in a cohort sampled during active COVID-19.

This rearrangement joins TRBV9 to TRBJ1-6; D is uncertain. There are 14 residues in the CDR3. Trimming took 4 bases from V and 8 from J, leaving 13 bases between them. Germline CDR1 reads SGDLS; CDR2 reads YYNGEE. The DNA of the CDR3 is TGTGCCAGCAGCCCAGACTATTCCCATTCACCCCTCCACTTT. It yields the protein CASSPDYSHSPLHF. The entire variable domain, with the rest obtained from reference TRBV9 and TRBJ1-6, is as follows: DSGVTQTPKHLITATGQRVTLRCSPRSGDLSVYWYQQSLDQGLQFLIQYYNGEERAKGNILERFSAQQFPDLHSELNLSSLELGDSALYFCASSPDYSHSPLHFGNGTRLTVT.

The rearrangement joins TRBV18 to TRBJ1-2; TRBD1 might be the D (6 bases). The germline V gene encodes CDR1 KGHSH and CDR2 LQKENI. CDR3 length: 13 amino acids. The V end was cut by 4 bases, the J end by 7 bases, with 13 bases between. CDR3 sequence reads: CASSHTGMAGYTF. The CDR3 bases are TGTGCCAGCTCACACACAGGGATGGCTGGCTACACCTTC.

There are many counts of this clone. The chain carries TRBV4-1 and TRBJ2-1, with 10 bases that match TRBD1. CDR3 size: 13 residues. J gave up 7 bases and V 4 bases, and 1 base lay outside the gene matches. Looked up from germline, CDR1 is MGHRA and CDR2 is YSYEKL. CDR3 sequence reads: CASSLGQGNEQFF. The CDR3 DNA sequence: TGCGCCAGCAGCCTGGGACAGGGGAATGAGCAGTTCTTC.

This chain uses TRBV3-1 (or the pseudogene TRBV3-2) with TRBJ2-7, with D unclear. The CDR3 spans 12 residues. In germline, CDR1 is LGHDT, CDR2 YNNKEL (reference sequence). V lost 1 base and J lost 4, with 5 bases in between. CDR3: CASSQVEYEQYF. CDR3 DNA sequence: TGTGCCAGCAGCCAAGTCGAGTACGAGCAGTACTTC.

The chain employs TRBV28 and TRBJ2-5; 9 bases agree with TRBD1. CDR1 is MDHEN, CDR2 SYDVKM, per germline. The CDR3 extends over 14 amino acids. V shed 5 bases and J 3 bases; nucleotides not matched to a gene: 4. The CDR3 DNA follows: TGTGCCAGCAGTACCAGACAGGGGGAAGAGACCCAGTACTTC. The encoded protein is CASSTRQGEETQYF. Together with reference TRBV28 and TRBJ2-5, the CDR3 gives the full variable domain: DVKVTQSSRYLVKRTGEKVFLECVQDMDHENMFWYRQDPGLGLRLIYFSYDVKMKEKGDIPEGYSVSREKKERFSLILESASTNQTSMYLCASSTRQGEETQYFGPGTRLLVL.

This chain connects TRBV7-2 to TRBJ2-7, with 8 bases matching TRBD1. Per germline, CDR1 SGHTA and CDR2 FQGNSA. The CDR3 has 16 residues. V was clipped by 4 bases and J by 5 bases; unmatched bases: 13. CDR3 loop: CASSSRTGIVVDEQYF. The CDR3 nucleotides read TGTGCCAGCAGCTCGAGGACAGGGATCGTTGTTGACGAGCAGTACTTC.

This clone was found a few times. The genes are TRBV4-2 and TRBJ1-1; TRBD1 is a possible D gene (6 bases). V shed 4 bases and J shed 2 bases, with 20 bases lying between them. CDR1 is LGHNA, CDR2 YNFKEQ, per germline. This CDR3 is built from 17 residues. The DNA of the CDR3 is TGTGCCAGCAGCCTGGACGGGGGGGCGGGCACTAACACTGAAGCTTTCTTT. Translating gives CASSLDGGAGTNTEAFF.

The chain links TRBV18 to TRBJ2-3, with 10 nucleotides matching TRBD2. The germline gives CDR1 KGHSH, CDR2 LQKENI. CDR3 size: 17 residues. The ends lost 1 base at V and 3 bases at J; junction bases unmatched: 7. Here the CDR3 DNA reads TGTGCCAGCTCACCACTATGGGGGACTAGCGAAACAGATACGCAGTATTTT. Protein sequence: CASSPLWGTSETDTQYF.

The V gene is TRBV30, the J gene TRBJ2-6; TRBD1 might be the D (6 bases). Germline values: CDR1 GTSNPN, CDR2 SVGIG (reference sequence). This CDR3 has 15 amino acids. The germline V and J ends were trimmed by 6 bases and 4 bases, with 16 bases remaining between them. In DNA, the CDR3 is TGTGCCTGCCTAACAGGGAGCGGAGGGGCCAACGTCCTGACTTTC. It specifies CACLTGSGGANVLTF.

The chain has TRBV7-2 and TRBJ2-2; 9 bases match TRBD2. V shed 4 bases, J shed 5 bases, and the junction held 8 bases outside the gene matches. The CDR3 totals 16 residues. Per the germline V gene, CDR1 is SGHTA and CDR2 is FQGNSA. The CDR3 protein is CASSSGLALLTGELFF. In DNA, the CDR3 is TGTGCCAGCAGCTCCGGACTAGCGCTCTTGACCGGGGAGCTGTTTTTT.

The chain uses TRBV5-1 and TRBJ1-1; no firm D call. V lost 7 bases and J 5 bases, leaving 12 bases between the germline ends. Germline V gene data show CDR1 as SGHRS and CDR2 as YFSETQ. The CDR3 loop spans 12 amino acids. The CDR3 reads CASSPGATEAFF. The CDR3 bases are TGCGCCAGCTCGCCGGGTGCGACTGAAGCTTTCTTT.

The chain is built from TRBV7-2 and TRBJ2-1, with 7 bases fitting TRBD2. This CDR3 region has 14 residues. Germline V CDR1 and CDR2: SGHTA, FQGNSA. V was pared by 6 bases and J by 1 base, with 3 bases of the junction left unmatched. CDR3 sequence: CASSWGGSYNEQFF. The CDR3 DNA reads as TGTGCCAGCAGTTGGGGGGGTTCCTACAATGAGCAGTTCTTC.

In DNA, the CDR3 is TGTGCCAGAAGCTTTCGTCCCCGGATCCCAGGTTCTGGGGCCAACGTCCTGACTTTC. This translates into CARSFRPRIPGSGANVLTF. V usage is TRBV5-3 and J usage is TRBJ2-6; D is uncertain. TRBV5-3 is designated an ORF whose function remains uncertain. V was clipped by 2 bases and J by 1 base, with 19 bases between them. This CDR3 region has 19 residues.

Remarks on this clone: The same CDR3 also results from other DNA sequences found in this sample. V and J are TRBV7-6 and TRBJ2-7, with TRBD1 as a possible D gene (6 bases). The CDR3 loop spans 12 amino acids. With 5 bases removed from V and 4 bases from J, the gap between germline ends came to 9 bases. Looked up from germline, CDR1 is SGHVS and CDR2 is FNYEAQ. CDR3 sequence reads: CASSPDRYEQYF. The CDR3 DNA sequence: TGTGCCAGCAGCCCGGACAGATACGAGCAGTACTTC. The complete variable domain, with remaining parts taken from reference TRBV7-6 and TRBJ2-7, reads GAGVSQSPRYKVTKRGQDVALRCDPISGHVSLYWYRQALGQGPEFLTYFNYEAQQDKSGLPNDRFSAERPEGSISTLTIQRTEQRDSAMYRCASSPDRYEQYFGPGTRLTVT.

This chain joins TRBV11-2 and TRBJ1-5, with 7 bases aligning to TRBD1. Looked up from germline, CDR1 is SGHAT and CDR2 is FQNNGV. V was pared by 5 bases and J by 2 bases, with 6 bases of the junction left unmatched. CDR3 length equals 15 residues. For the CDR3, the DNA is TGTGCCAGCAGCCGACAGGGAAGGGGCAATCAGCCCCAGCATTTT. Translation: CASSRQGRGNQPQHF.

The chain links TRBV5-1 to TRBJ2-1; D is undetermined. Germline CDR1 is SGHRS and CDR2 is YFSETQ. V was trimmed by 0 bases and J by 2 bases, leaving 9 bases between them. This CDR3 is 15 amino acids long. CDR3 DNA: TGCGCCAGCAGCTTGGCAACAGCCACCTACAATGAGCAGTTCTTC. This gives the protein CASSLATATYNEQFF.

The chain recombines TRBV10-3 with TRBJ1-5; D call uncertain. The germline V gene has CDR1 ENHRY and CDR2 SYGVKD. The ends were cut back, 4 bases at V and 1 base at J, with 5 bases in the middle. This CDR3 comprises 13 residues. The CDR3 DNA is TGTGCCATCAGTGGCGGGAGCAATCAGCCCCAGCATTTT. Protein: CAISGGSNQPQHF.

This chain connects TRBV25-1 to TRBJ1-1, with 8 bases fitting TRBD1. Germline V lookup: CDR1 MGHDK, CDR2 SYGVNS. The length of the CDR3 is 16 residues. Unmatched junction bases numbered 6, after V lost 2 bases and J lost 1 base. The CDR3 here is CASSEEAGGANTEAFF. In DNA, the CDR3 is TGTGCCAGCAGTGAAGAAGCAGGGGGCGCGAACACTGAAGCTTTCTTT.

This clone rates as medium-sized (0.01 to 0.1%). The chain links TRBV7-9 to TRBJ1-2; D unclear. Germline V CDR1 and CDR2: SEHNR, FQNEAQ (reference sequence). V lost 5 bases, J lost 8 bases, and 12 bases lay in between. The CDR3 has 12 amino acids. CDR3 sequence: CASSAGIEGYTF. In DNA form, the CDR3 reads TGTGCCAGCAGCGCCGGGATAGAGGGCTACACCTTC.

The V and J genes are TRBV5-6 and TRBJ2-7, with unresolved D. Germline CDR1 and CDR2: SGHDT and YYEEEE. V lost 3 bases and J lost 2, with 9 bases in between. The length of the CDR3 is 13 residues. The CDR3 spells CASSSSSPYEQYF. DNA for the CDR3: TGTGCCAGCAGCTCCTCTTCCCCCTACGAGCAGTACTTC. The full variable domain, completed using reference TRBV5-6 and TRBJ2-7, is DAGVTQSPTHLIKTRGQQVTLRCSPKSGHDTVSWYQQALGQGPQFIFQYYEEEERQRGNFPDRFSGHQFPNYSSELNVNALLLGDSALYLCASSSSSPYEQYFGPGTRLTVT.

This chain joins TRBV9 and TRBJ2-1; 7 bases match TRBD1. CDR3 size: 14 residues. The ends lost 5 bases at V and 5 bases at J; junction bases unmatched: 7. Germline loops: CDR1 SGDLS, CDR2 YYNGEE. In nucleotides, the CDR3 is TGTGCCAGCAGAGCTCCGGACAGGAACAATGAGCAGTTCTTC. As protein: CASRAPDRNNEQFF.

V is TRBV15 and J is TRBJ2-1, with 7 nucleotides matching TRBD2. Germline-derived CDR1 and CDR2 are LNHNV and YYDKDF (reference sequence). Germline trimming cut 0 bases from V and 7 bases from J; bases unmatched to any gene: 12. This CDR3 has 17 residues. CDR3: CATSRDYGAGVGNEQFF. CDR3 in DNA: TGTGCCACCAGCAGAGATTACGGGGCGGGAGTCGGGAATGAGCAGTTCTTC.

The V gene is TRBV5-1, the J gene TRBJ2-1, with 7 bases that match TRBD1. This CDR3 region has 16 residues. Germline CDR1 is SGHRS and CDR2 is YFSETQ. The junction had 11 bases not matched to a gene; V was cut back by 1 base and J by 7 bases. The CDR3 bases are TGCGCCAGCAGCTTGCGTATGACAGGGATGGGGAATGAGCAGTTCTTC. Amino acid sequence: CASSLRMTGMGNEQFF.